This T cell receptor (beta chain) derives from a study of T cell changes during pregnancy in multiple sclerosis. Some clones are missing from TCRdb's copy, which holds only in-frame ones; the method was immunoSEQ multiplex PCR. Of 98,000 or so clones in the sample, over 85% were seen once. The J segment lost 7 bases and the V segment lost 4 bases, leaving 7 bases of the junction unmatched. The CDR3 is 14 amino acids. Germline loops: CDR1 ENHRY, CDR2 SYGVKD. The TCR sequence derives from a female donor with multiple sclerosis, enrolled in a pregnancy study. The sample here was peripheral blood, taken after pregnancy. The rearrangement links TRBV10-3 to TRBJ2-7, with 10 bases matching TRBD2. The CDR3 sequence: CAISGTSGKSEQYF. The CDR3 region has the DNA TGTGCCATCAGTGGAACTAGCGGGAAGAGTGAGCAGTACTTC.